This entry concerns a single T cell receptor (beta chain). Its specificity is unknown. Per germline, CDR1 SQVTM and CDR2 ANQGSEA. This CDR3 contains 15 residues. The V gene lost 6 bases and the J gene lost 0 bases, with 18 bases spanning the gap. Here immunoSEQ multiplex PCR was the method, and the copy in TCRdb shows in-frame clones only, minus some. The table includes about 5,800 clones, more than 75% detected once. The source of the sample is a study of OX40 agonist ivuxolimab in advanced cancers. Study as a whole: Age averaged approximately 60 years (range roughly 23 to 79), and 70% to 85% were male. General study points: Researchers report that CD8+ T cells had, on average, more expanded clones than CD4+.

This specimen was CD4+ or CD8+ T cells sorted from blood, taken in a trial of the OX40 agonist ivuxolimab. This sequence joins TRBV29-1 and TRBJ2-7; no definite D call. The receptor comes from an adult with an advanced solid tumor such as melanoma, head and neck, liver or kidney cancer. The chain's CDR3 is CSVVQLAESSYEQYF. The CDR3 nucleotides are TGCAGCGTGGTCCAACTTGCGGAGAGCTCCTACGAGCAGTACTTC.